Presented here are 9 T cell receptor beta chains from one specimen sequenced in a study of blood T cells in healthy people across ages. The second PCR ran roughly 6 to 12 cycles with a sample-barcoded 5' primer and J-beta primers. MiXCR, applied by TCRdb to the 5' RACE reads, yields one record per CDR3 protein. The repertoire includes fewer than 950,000 distinct CDR3 sequences, less than 70% of them detected once, and 40% to 50% sits in the top ten. Input material: blood. The receptors were sampled from a man at least 80 years old in good health.

The rearrangement joins TRBV20-1 to TRBJ2-5; a weak D match, TRBD2 (5 bases). CDR1 and CDR2 from the germline V gene are DFQATT and SNEGSKA (reference sequence). The CDR3 length is 13 residues. V lost 0 bases and J lost 1, with 6 bases in between. CDR3 sequence: CSARDEGQETQYF. In nucleotides, the CDR3 is TGCAGTGCTAGAGACGAGGGCCAAGAGACCCAGTACTTC.

Only a few counts were recorded for this clonotype. The V and J genes are TRBV27 and TRBJ2-5, with 12 nucleotides matching TRBD2. This CDR3 has 14 amino acids. Germline V lookup: CDR1 MNHEY, CDR2 SMNVEV (reference sequence). The J segment lost 5 bases and the V segment lost 4 bases, leaving 2 bases of the junction unmatched. CDR3: CASSSSGRVETQYF. In DNA, the CDR3 is TGTGCCAGCAGTTCTAGCGGGAGGGTCGAGACCCAGTACTTC.

The chain employs TRBV2 and TRBJ1-2; 7 bases line up with TRBD1. The germline V gene has CDR1 SNHLY and CDR2 FYNNEI. Trimming at V came to 3 bases and at J to 3 bases, leaving 10 bases not matched to a gene. The CDR3 is made up of 16 amino acids. CDR3 sequence: CASSDYVAGGYYGYTF. The CDR3 DNA reads TGTGCCAGCAGTGATTACGTGGCAGGGGGTTACTATGGCTACACCTTC.

The chain uses TRBV13 and TRBJ2-4; D unclear. Matching the DNA end better, TRBJ2-7 makes the J call doubtful. CDR1 is PRHDT and CDR2 is FYEKMQ in the germline V gene (reference sequence). CDR3 size: 12 residues. For the CDR3, the DNA is TGTGCCAGCAGCTTGTCCATGGGCGAGCAGTACTTC. Amino acid sequence: CASSLSMGEQYF.

J is TRBJ1-5 and V is TRBV3-1; D gene unclear. Looked up from germline, CDR1 is LGHDT and CDR2 is YNNKEL (reference sequence). V shed 0 bases and J shed 4 bases, with 13 bases lying between them. The CDR3 contains 16 residues. The CDR3 DNA reads as TGTGCCAGCAGCCAAGACCCGGGAAGGGCGAATCAGCCCCAGCATTTT. As protein: CASSQDPGRANQPQHF. Filled out from reference TRBV3-1 and TRBJ1-5, the complete variable domain reads DTAVSQTPKYLVTQMGNDKSIKCEQNLGHDTMYWYKQDSKKFLKIMFSYNNKELIINETVPNRFSPKSPDKAHLNLHINSLELGDSAVYFCASSQDPGRANQPQHFGDGTRLSIL.

This clonotype occurred a few times. The chain carries TRBV15 and TRBJ2-7; 9 bases map to TRBD2. V lost 0 bases, J lost 5 bases, and 5 bases stayed unmatched. Germline CDR1 is LNHNV and CDR2 is YYDKDF (reference sequence). CDR3 size: 15 residues. CDR3 loop: CATSRDPLAGDEQYF. DNA of the CDR3: TGTGCCACCAGCAGAGATCCTTTAGCGGGAGACGAGCAGTACTTC.

The genes are TRBV2 and TRBJ2-4; 8 positions agree with TRBD1. This CDR3 has 16 residues. Germline V gene data show CDR1 as SNHLY and CDR2 as FYNNEI. Losses at the gene ends were 1 base for V and 0 bases for J; bases not matched to a gene: 2. In DNA form, the CDR3 reads TGTGCCAGCAGTGAAGGGACAGGGTCAGCCAAAAACATTCAGTACTTC. It translates to CASSEGTGSAKNIQYF.

This clonotype was counted between two and nine times. The chain couples TRBV6-1 to TRBJ2-6, with a weak D call TRBD2 (6 bases). V lost 8 bases to trimming and J lost 4 bases, with 12 bases between them. This CDR3 is 14 amino acids long. Germline V gene lookup returns CDR1 MNHNS and CDR2 SASEGT. The chain's CDR3 is CASAGPTGANVLTF. Written as DNA, the CDR3 is TGTGCCAGCGCGGGACCGACCGGGGCCAACGTCCTGACTTTC.

Concerning this clonotype itself: The junction and the germline gene differ at one end; a read error may be behind it. The chain carries TRBV7-3 and TRBJ2-6; tentatively, D is TRBD2 (6 bases). Germline assignment: CDR1 SGHTA and CDR2 FQGTGA. The CDR3 has 16 residues. The CDR3 DNA sequence: TGTGCCAGCAGCCTCCAGACTAGAACTGGGGCCAGCGTCCTGACTTTC. It specifies CASSLQTRTGASVLTF.